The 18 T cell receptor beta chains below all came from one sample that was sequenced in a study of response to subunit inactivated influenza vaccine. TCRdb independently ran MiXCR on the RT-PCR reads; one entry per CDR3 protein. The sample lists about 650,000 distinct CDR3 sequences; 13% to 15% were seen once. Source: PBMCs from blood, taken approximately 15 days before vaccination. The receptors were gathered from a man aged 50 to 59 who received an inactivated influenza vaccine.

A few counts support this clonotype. CDR3 sequence (DNA): TGCGCCAGCAGCTTGGAGGGAGGGTGGGACATTCAGTACTTC. Encoded protein: CASSLEGGWDIQYF. The chain couples TRBV5-1 to TRBJ2-4; 7 bases agree with TRBD2. With V trimmed by 0 bases and J by 8 bases, 5 bases remained unmatched. Germline CDR1 SGHRS, CDR2 YFSETQ. The CDR3 consists of 14 residues.

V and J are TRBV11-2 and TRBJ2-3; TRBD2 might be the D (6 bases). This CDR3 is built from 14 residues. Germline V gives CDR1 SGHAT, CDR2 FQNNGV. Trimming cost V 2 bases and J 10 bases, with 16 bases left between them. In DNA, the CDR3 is TGTGCCAGCAGCTTAAGAGGGCGGGATTGGGCGCAGTATTTT. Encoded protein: CASSLRGRDWAQYF.

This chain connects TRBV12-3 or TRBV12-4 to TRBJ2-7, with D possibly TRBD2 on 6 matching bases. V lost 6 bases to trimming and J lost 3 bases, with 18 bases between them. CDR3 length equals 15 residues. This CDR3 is CASSIGLPPSYEQYF. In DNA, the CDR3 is TGTGCCAGCAGCATCGGACTACCACCAAGCTACGAGCAGTACTTC.

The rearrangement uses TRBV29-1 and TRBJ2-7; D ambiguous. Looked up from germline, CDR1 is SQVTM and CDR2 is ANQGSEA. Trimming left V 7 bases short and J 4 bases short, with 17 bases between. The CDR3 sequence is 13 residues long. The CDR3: CSAQRLDGYEQYF. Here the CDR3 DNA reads TGCAGCGCCCAGAGGTTAGACGGGTACGAGCAGTACTTC.

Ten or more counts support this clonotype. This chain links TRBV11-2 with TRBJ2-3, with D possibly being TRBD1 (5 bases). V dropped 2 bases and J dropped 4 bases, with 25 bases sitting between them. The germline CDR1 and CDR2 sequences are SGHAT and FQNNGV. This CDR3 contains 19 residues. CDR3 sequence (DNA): TGTGCCAGCAGCTTAAATATAGGGGCAGGGCCCCGGTTCCCAGATACGCAGTATTTT. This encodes CASSLNIGAGPRFPDTQYF.

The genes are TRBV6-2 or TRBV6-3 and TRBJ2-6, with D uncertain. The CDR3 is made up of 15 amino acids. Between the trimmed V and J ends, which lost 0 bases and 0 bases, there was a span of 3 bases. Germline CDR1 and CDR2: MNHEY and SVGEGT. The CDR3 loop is CASSYSTSGANVLTF. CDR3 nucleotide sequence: TGTGCCAGCAGTTACTCGACCTCTGGGGCCAACGTCCTGACTTTC.

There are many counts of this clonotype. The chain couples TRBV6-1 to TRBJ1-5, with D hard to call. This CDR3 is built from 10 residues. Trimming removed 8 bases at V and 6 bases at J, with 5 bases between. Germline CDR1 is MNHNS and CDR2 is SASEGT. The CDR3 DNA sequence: TGTGCCAGCGGGCTTCAGCCCCAGCATTTT. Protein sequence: CASGLQPQHF.

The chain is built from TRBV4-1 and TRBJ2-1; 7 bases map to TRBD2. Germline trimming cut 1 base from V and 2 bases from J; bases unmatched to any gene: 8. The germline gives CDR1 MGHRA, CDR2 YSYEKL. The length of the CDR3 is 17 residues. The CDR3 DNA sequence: TGCGCCAGCAGCCAAGGAACGGGAGGCCTAACCTACAATGAGCAGTTCTTC. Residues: CASSQGTGGLTYNEQFF.

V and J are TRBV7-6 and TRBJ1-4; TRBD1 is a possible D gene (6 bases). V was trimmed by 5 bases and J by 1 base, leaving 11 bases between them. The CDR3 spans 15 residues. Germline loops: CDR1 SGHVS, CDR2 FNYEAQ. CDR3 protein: CASSPAGVTNEKLFF. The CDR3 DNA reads TGTGCCAGCAGCCCAGCAGGGGTAACTAATGAAAAACTGTTTTTT.

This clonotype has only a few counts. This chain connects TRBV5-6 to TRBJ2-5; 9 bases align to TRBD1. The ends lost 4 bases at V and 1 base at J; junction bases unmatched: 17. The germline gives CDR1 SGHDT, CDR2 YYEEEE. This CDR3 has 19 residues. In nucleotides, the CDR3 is TGTGCCAGCAGCCCGTCGCGGGACAGGGTACGTTTGAGCCAAGAGACCCAGTACTTC. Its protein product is CASSPSRDRVRLSQETQYF.

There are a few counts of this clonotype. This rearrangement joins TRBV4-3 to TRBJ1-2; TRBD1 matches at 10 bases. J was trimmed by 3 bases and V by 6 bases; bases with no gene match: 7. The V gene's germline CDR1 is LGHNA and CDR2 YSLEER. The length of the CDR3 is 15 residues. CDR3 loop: CASRRETGGDYGYTF. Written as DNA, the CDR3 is TGCGCCAGCAGACGAGAGACAGGGGGCGACTATGGCTACACCTTC.

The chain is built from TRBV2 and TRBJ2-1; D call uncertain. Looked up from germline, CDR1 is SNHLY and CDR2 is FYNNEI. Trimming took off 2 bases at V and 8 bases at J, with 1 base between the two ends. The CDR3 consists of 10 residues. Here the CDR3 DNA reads TGTGCCAGCAGTGAATATGAGCAGTTCTTC. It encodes CASSEYEQFF.

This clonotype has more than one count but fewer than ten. The CDR3, as DNA: TGTGCCAGCAGTTTAGCCCTTGACAGGGGCAATCAGCCCCAGCATTTT. Its protein is CASSLALDRGNQPQHF. This rearrangement joins TRBV12-3 or TRBV12-4 to TRBJ1-5; 7 nucleotides agree with TRBD1. Unmatched junction bases numbered 4, after V lost 0 bases and J lost 2 bases. This CDR3 has 16 amino acids.

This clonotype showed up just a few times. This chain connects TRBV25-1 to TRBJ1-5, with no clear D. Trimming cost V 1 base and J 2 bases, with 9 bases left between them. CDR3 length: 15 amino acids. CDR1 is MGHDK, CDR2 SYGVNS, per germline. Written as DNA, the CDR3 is TGTGCCAGCAGTGAATGGGGTTCTGGCAATCAGCCCCAGCATTTT. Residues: CASSEWGSGNQPQHF.

CDR3 bases: TGTGCCAGCAGTTCTCCAGGGGGCCGCTATGGCTACACCTTC. Its protein is CASSSPGGRYGYTF. This chain links TRBV28 with TRBJ1-2; TRBD1 matches at 8 bases. This CDR3 region has 14 residues. Germline V gene sequence: CDR1 MDHEN, CDR2 SYDVKM. The V segment lost 4 bases and the J segment 4 bases; nucleotides outside the gene matches: 5.

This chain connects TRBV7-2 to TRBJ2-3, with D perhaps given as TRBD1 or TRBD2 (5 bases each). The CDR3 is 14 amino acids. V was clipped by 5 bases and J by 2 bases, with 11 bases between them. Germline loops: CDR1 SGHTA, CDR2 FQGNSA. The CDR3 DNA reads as TGTGCCAGCAGCCGCCCGGGGACCACAGATACGCAGTATTTT. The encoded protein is CASSRPGTTDTQYF.

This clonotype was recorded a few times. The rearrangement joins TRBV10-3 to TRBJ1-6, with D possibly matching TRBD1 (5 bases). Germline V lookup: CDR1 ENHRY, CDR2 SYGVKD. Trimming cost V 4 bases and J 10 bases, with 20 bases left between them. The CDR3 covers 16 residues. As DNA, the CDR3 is TGTGCCATCAGTGCCTCGAAGATCAGGGAAGGCTCACCCCTCCACTTT. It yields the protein CAISASKIREGSPLHF.

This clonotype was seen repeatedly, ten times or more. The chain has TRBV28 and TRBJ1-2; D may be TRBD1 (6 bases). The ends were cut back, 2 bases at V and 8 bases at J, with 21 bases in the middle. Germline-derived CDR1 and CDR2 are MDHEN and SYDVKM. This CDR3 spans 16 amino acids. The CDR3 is CASSLAPTGSPYGYTF. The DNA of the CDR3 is TGTGCCAGCAGTTTAGCCCCAACAGGGTCTCCCTACGGCTACACCTTC.